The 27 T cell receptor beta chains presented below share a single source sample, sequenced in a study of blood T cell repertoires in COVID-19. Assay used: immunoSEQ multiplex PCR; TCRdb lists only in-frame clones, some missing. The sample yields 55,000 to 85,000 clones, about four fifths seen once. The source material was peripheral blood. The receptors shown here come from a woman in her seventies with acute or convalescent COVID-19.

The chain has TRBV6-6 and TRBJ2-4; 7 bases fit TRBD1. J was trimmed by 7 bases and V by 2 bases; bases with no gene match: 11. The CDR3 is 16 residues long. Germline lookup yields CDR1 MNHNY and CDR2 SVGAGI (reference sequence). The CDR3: CASSYTQQGTTNIQYF. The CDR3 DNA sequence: TGTGCCAGCAGTTACACCCAACAGGGGACAACTAACATTCAGTACTTC.

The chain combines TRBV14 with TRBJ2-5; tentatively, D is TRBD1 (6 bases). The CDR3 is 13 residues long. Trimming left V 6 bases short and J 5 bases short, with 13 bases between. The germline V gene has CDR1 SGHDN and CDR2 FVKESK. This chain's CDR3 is CASSRQGMETQYF. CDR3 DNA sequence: TGTGCCAGCAGTCGTCAGGGGATGGAGACCCAGTACTTC.

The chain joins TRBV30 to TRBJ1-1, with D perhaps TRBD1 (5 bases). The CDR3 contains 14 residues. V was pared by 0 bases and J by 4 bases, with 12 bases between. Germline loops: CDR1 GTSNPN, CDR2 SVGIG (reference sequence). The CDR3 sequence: CAWSVRRGSTEAFF. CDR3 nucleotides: TGTGCCTGGAGTGTACGGCGGGGGAGCACTGAAGCTTTCTTT.

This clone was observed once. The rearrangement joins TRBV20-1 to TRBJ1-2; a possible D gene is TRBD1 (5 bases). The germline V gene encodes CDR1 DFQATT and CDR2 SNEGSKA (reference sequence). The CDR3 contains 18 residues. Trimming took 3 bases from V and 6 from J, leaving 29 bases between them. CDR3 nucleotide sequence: TGCAGTGCTAGTGCCCACGATGTGCTGGGGGTTTCGGGGGATGGCTACACCTTC. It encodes CSASAHDVLGVSGDGYTF.

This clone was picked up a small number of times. CDR3 DNA sequence: TGCAGCGTCAAAGAAATGGGAGGCACCGGGGAGCTGTTTTTT. Translation: CSVKEMGGTGELFF. V is TRBV29-1 and J is TRBJ2-2, with D tentatively TRBD2 (6 bases). The germline CDR1 and CDR2 sequences are SQVTM and ANQGSEA. The CDR3 has 14 residues. Trimming left V 6 bases short and J 4 bases short, with 15 bases between.

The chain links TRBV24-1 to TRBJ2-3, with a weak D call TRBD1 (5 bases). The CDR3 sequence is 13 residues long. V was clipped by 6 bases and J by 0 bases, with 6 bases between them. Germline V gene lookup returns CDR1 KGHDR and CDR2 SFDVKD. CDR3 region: CATSTGSTDTQYF. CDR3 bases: TGTGCCACCAGTACAGGTAGCACAGATACGCAGTATTTT.

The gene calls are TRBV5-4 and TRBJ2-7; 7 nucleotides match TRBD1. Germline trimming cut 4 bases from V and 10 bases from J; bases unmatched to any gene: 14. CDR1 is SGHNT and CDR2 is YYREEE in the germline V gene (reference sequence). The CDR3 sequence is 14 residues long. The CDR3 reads CASSPRTGPEPQYF. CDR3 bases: TGTGCCAGCAGCCCTCGGACAGGCCCCGAGCCCCAGTACTTC. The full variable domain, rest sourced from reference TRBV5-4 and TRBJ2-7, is ETGVTQSPTHLIKTRGQQVTLRCSSQSGHNTVSWYQQALGQGPQFIFQYYREEENGRGNFPPRFSGLQFPNYSSELNVNALELDDSALYLCASSPRTGPEPQYFGPGTRLTVT.

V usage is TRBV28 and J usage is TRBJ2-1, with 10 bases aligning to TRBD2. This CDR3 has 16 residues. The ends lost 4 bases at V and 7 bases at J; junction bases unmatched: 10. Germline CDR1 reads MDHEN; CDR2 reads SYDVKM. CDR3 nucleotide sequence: TGTGCCAGCAGTTCCCCTCGAGCGGGAGGGAAGAATGAGCAGTTCTTC. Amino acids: CASSSPRAGGKNEQFF.

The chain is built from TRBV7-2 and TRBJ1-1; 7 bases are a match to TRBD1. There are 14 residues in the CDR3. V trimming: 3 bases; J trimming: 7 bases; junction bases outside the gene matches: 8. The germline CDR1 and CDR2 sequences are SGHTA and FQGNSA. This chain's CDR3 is CASSLRRDSNEAFF. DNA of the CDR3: TGTGCCAGCAGCTTGAGACGGGACAGCAATGAAGCTTTCTTT.

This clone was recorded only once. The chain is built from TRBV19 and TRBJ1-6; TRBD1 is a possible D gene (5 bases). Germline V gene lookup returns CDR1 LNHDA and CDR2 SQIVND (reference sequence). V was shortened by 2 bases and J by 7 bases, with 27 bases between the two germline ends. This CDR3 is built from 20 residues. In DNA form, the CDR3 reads TGTGCCAGTAGTATACCCCCAAACGGGCAGGGCCCGTTCCCCAATTCACCCCTCCACTTT. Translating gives CASSIPPNGQGPFPNSPLHF.

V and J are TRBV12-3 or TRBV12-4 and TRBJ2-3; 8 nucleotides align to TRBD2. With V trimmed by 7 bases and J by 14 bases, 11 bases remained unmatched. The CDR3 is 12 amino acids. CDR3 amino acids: CASKANGGARYF. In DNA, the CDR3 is TGTGCCAGCAAGGCTAACGGGGGGGCTAGGTATTTT.

CDR3 DNA: TGCAGCGTGACACCGTCCGCGGGGGGGGTGACAGATACGCAGTATTTT. Protein: CSVTPSAGGVTDTQYF. V usage is TRBV29-1 and J usage is TRBJ2-3, with 9 nucleotides matching TRBD2. There are 16 residues in the CDR3. V gave up 6 bases and J gave up 3 bases; unmatched junction bases: 13. Germline V lookup: CDR1 SQVTM, CDR2 ANQGSEA.

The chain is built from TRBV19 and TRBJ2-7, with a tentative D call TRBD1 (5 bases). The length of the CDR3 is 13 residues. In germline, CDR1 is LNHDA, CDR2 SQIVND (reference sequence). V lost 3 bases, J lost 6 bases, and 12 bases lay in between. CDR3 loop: CASSIQGTGEQYF. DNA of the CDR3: TGTGCCAGTAGTATCCAGGGAACAGGCGAGCAGTACTTC. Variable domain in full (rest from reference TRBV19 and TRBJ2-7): DGGITQSPKYLFRKEGQNVTLSCEQNLNHDAMYWYRQDPGQGLRLIYYSQIVNDFQKGDIAEGYSVSREKKESFPLTVTSAQKNPTAFYLCASSIQGTGEQYFGPGTRLTVT.

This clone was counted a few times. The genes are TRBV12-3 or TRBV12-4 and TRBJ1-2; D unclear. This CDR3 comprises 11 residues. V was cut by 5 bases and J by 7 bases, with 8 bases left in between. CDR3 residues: CASSPVPGYTF. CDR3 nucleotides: TGTGCCAGCAGTCCGGTCCCTGGCTACACCTTC.

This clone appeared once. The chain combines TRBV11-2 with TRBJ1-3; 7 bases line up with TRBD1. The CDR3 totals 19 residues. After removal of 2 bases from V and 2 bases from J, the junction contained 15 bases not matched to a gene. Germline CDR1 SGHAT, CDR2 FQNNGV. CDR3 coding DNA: TGTGCCAGCAGCTTACGCCTCCCAGTGACAGGGAAGGCTGGAAACACCATATATTTT. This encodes CASSLRLPVTGKAGNTIYF.

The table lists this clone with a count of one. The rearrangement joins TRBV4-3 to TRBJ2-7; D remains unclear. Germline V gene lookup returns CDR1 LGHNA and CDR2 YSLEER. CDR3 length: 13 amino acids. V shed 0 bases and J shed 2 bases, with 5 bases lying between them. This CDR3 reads CASSQEFAYEQYF. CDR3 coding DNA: TGCGCCAGCAGCCAAGAGTTCGCCTACGAGCAGTACTTC.

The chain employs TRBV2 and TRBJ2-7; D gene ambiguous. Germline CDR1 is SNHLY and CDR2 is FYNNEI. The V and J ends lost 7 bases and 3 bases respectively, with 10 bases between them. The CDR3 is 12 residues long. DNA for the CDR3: TGTGCCAGCAAGTCACCGGGCTACGAGCAGTACTTC. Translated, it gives CASKSPGYEQYF. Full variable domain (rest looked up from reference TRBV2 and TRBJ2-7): EPEVTQTPSHQVTQMGQEVILRCVPISNHLYFYWYRQILGQKVEFLVSFYNNEISEKSEIFDDQFSVERPDGSNFTLKIRSTKLEDSAMYFCASKSPGYEQYFGPGTRLTVT.

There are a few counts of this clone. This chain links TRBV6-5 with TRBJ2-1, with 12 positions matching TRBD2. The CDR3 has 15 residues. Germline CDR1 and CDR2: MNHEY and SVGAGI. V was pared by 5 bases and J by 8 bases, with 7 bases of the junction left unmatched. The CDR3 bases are TGTGCCAGCAGTCGCACTAGCGGGAGGACGGATGAGCAGTTCTTC. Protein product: CASSRTSGRTDEQFF.

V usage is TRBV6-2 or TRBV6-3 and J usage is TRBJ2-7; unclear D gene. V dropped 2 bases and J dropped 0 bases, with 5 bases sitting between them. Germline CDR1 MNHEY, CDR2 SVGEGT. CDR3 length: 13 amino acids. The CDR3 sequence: CASSYASSYEQYF. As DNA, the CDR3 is TGTGCCAGCAGTTACGCCAGCTCCTACGAGCAGTACTTC.

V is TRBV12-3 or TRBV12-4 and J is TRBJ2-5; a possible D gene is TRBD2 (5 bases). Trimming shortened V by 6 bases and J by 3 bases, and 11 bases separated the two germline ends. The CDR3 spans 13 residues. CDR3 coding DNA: TGTGCCAGCAGCCAGGACGGGAAAGAGACCCAGTACTTC. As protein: CASSQDGKETQYF.

The CDR3 region is CASTEGTGSEQYF. The DNA of the CDR3 is TGTGCCAGCACGGAGGGGACAGGGAGCGAGCAGTACTTC. The chain couples TRBV28 to TRBJ2-7; 9 bases line up with TRBD1. Germline assignment: CDR1 MDHEN and CDR2 SYDVKM. The CDR3 spans 13 residues. Trimming took 7 bases from V and 6 from J; bases not matched to a gene: 7.

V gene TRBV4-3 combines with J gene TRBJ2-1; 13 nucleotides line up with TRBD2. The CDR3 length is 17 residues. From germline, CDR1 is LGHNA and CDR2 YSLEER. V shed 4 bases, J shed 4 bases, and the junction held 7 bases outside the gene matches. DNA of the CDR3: TGCGCCAGCAGCCGAGCACTAGCGGGGGGGGTATACAATGAGCAGTTCTTC. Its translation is CASSRALAGGVYNEQFF.

The CDR3 protein is CAFSGRTDTQYF. For the CDR3, the DNA is TGTGCCTTCTCCGGGAGAACAGATACGCAGTATTTT. The chain carries TRBV30 and TRBJ2-3; TRBD2 is a possible D gene (6 bases). CDR1 is GTSNPN, CDR2 SVGIG, per germline (reference sequence). There are 12 residues in the CDR3. The V gene lost 7 bases and the J gene lost 3 bases, with 11 bases spanning the gap.

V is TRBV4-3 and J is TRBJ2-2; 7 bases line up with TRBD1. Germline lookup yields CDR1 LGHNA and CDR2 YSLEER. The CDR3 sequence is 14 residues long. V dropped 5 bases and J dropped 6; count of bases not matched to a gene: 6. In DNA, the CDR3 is TGCGCCAGCAGCTTGAGCCAGGGGGCCGGGGAGCTGTTTTTT. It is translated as CASSLSQGAGELFF.

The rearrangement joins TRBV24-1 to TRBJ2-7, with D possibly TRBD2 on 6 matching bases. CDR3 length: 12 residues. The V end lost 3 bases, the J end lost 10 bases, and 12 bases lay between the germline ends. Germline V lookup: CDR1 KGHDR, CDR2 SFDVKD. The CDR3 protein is CATSDPRGLQYF. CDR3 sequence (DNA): TGTGCCACCAGTGATCCAAGAGGACTACAGTACTTC.

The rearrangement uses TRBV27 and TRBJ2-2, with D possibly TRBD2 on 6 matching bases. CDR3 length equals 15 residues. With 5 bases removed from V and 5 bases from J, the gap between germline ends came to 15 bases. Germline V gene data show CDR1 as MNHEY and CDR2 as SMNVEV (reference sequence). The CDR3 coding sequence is TGTGCCAGCAGTCCCTCGGGAGTAAGAACCGGGGAGCTGTTTTTT. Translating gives CASSPSGVRTGELFF.

The CDR3 bases are TGTGCCAGCAGCTTAGATCGTAACAGGGCCTACGAGCAGTACTTC. Its protein product is CASSLDRNRAYEQYF. V usage is TRBV11-2 and J usage is TRBJ2-7; weak D call: TRBD1 (6 bases). The CDR3 totals 15 residues. Trimming shortened V by 0 bases and J by 2 bases, and 11 bases separated the two germline ends. Germline loops: CDR1 SGHAT, CDR2 FQNNGV.